The next 8 T cell receptor beta chains were all read from a single sample in a study. TCRdb reprocessed the 5' RACE reads via MiXCR and lists one record per CDR3 protein. The table lists about 5,700 distinct CDR3 sequences, around 36% of them singletons, with 5% to 6.5% in the top ten. Input material: naive CD4+ T cells sorted from a lymph node. Stated subset: naive CD4+ T cells, CD4+CD45RA+CD25-. These receptors were taken from a female donor with breast cancer.

The J gene is TRBJ2-3, the V gene TRBV7-2, with TRBD1 matching over 8 bases. J was trimmed by 4 bases and V by 5 bases; bases with no gene match: 8. Looked up from germline, CDR1 is SGHTA and CDR2 is FQGNSA. CDR3 length: 15 residues. DNA for the CDR3: TGTGCCAGCAGCCCTCGTGACAGGGGTCCAGATACGCAGTATTTT. Amino acid sequence: CASSPRDRGPDTQYF.

The chain has TRBV7-9 and TRBJ2-3, with 8 bases aligning to TRBD2. This CDR3 contains 17 residues. The V and J ends lost 5 bases and 0 bases, in that order; junction bases with no gene match: 10. The germline CDR1 and CDR2 sequences are SEHNR and FQNEAQ (reference sequence). Here the CDR3 DNA reads TGTGCCAGCAGCCTAACCGCACTAGCGGCAAGCACAGATACGCAGTATTTT. Translated: CASSLTALAASTDTQYF.

This clonotype is categorized as medium-sized. The chain employs TRBV5-1 and TRBJ2-3; D not certain. The CDR3 extends over 16 amino acids. CDR1 SGHRS and CDR2 YFSETQ come from the germline V gene. The ends were cut back, 2 bases at V and 2 bases at J, with 15 bases in the middle. For the CDR3, the DNA is TGCGCCAGCAGCTTCCAATTCTCCCTCTACACAGATACGCAGTATTTT. Protein product: CASSFQFSLYTDTQYF.

J is TRBJ2-3 and V is TRBV7-2; D is unresolved. CDR1 and CDR2 (germline): SGHTA, FQGNSA. The CDR3 runs to 14 residues. Trimming left V 1 base short and J 1 base short, with 6 bases between. The CDR3 loop reads CASSLVSGTDTQYF. CDR3 DNA: TGTGCCAGCAGCTTAGTTTCGGGCACAGATACGCAGTATTTT. The full variable domain, completed using reference TRBV7-2 and TRBJ2-3, is GAGVSQSPSNKVTEKGKDVELRCDPISGHTALYWYRQSLGQGLEFLIYFQGNSAPDKSGLPSDRFSAERTGGSVSTLTIQRTQQEDSAVYLCASSLVSGTDTQYFGPGTRLTVL.

Worth noting for this clonotype: A much larger clone sits a single nucleotide away, making a read error possible. Given the absence of the conserved phenylalanine or tryptophan at the CDR3 end, a read error is likely. The rearrangement links TRBV5-1 to TRBJ1-1; D is unclear. The V end lost 0 bases, the J end lost 5 bases, and 14 bases lay between the germline ends. Germline CDR1 reads SGHRS; CDR2 reads YFSETQ. The CDR3 has 15 amino acids. For the CDR3, the DNA is TGCGCCAGCAGCTTGGACGGACTCCGAGGGACTGAAGCTTTCCTT. Translation gives CASSLDGLRGTEAFL.

This clonotype is judged medium-sized. V usage is TRBV7-2 and J usage is TRBJ1-1, with 7 bases matching TRBD1. The germline CDR1 and CDR2 sequences are SGHTA and FQGNSA. Losses at the gene ends were 1 base for V and 4 bases for J; bases not matched to a gene: 6. CDR3 length equals 15 residues. The CDR3 is CASSLDPGGITEAFF. CDR3 bases: TGTGCCAGCAGCTTAGATCCAGGGGGGATCACTGAAGCTTTCTTT.

The J gene is TRBJ2-2, the V gene TRBV7-2; 10 bases are a match to TRBD2. Germline CDR1 reads SGHTA; CDR2 reads FQGNSA. The length of the CDR3 is 17 residues. Trimming at V came to 2 bases and at J to 2 bases, leaving 5 bases not matched to a gene. The CDR3 DNA is TGTGCCAGCAGCTTACTGACTAGCGGGCTCAACACCGGGGAGCTGTTTTTT. It translates to CASSLLTSGLNTGELFF. Full variable domain (rest looked up from reference TRBV7-2 and TRBJ2-2): GAGVSQSPSNKVTEKGKDVELRCDPISGHTALYWYRQSLGQGLEFLIYFQGNSAPDKSGLPSDRFSAERTGGSVSTLTIQRTQQEDSAVYLCASSLLTSGLNTGELFFGEGSRLTVL.

The V gene is TRBV5-1, the J gene TRBJ2-3; D may be TRBD2 (6 bases). CDR3 length: 14 amino acids. Germline V gene sequence: CDR1 SGHRS, CDR2 YFSETQ. Between the trimmed V and J ends, which lost 2 bases and 3 bases, there was a span of 10 bases. The CDR3 nucleotides are TGCGCCAGCAGCTTAGGCGGGGTTACAGATACGCAGTATTTT. Translated, it gives CASSLGGVTDTQYF.